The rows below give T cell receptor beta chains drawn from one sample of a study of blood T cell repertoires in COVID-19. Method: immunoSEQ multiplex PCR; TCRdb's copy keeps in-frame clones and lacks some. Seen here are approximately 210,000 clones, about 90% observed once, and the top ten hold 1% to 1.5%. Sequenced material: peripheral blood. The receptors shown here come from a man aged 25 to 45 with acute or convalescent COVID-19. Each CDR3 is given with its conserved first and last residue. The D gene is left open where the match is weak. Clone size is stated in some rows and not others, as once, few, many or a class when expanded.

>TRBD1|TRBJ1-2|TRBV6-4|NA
TGTGCCAGCAGTGCCACGACAGGGGGGGATTATGGCTACACCTTC
CASSATTGGDYGYTF
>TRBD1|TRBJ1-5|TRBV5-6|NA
TGTGCCAGCAGCTCGGGACAGTGGAATCAGCCCCAGCATTTT
CASSSGQWNQPQHF
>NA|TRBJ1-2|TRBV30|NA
TGTGCCTCCAGGTTACCAGAGAGAGATTTTAACTATGGCTACACCTTC
CASRLPERDFNYGYTF
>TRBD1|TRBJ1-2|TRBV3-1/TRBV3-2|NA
TGTGCCAGCAGCCAAGATCTCGGGACAGCAATATCTTCCTTC
CASSQDLGTAISSF
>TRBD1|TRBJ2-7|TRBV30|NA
TGTGCCTGGAGTCGACAGGGACCCTACGAGCAGTACTTC
CAWSRQGPYEQYF
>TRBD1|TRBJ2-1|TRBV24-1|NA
TGTGCCACCAGTGATGCGACAGGGCATCGTATAAATGAGCAGTTCTTC
CATSDATGHRINEQFF
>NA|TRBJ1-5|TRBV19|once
TGTGCCAGTACCTCGGCCCCGGGAGGTCAGCCCCAGCATTTT
CASTSAPGGQPQHF
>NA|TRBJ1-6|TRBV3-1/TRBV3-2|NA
TGTGCCAGCAGCCAAGGACAGACCGGTTCACCCCTCCACTTT
CASSQGQTGSPLHF
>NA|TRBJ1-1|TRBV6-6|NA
TGTGCCAGCAGGGAATACAGATTTATGAACACTGAAGCTTTCTTT
CASREYRFMNTEAFF
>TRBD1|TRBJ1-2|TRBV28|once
TGTGCCAGCAGGGGAACAGGGGCGCGGGGCTATGGCTACACCTTC
CASRGTGARGYGYTF
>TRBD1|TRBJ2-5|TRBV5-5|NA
TGTGCCAGCAGCCTTTATCGGGACAGAACACAAGAGACCCAGTACTTC
CASSLYRDRTQETQYF